This passage covers 30 T cell receptor beta chains from one sample sequenced in a study of cytomegalovirus exposure and HLA in healthy donors. Primers for the PCR totalled 60 Vbeta and 13 Jbeta. This table comes from immunoSEQ multiplex PCR, and its TCRdb copy is limited to in-frame clones, with some not included. The data show more than 85,000 clones, 70% to 90% seen once. The sequenced material came from PBMCs. All receptors come from a man in his forties or fifties in good health and CMV-seronegative.

This clone has a handful of counts. The chain is built from TRBV29-1 and TRBJ2-1; D might be TRBD2 (7 bases). The CDR3 sequence is 13 residues long. The V gene lost 5 bases and the J gene lost 8 bases, with 16 bases spanning the gap. CDR1 SQVTM and CDR2 ANQGSEA come from the germline V gene. The DNA for the CDR3 is TGCAGCGTTTTCGGGGGGCCTAGACATGAGCAGTTCTTC. As protein: CSVFGGPRHEQFF.

The CDR3 loop is CASSSDRGYEQYF. CDR3 DNA sequence: TGTGCCAGCAGCTCCGACAGGGGCTACGAGCAGTACTTC. The chain couples TRBV7-9 to TRBJ2-7, with 8 bases aligning to TRBD1. This CDR3 is 13 amino acids long. The V segment lost 4 bases and the J segment 3 bases; nucleotides outside the gene matches: 2. Germline loops: CDR1 SEHNR, CDR2 FQNEAQ (reference sequence).

This chain connects TRBV15 to TRBJ1-5; a possible D gene is TRBD1 (6 bases). The CDR3 has 15 amino acids. V lost 5 bases to trimming and J lost 7 bases, with 18 bases between them. Per germline, CDR1 LNHNV and CDR2 YYDKDF (reference sequence). CDR3 bases: TGTGCCACCAGCCCCTGGGGGGGGGCCGGGCAGCCCCAGCATTTT. Translated, it gives CATSPWGGAGQPQHF.

V and J are TRBV5-4 and TRBJ2-6, with D tentatively TRBD2 (5 bases). V was clipped by 3 bases and J by 4 bases, with 11 bases between them. The CDR3 spans 15 residues. Per the germline V gene, CDR1 is SGHNT and CDR2 is YYREEE (reference sequence). CDR3 coding DNA: TGTGCCAGCAGCTGGCTGGAGGAAGGGGCCAACGTCCTGACTTTC. Translating gives CASSWLEEGANVLTF. The full variable domain, with the rest looked up from reference TRBV5-4 and TRBJ2-6, is ETGVTQSPTHLIKTRGQQVTLRCSSQSGHNTVSWYQQALGQGPQFIFQYYREEENGRGNFPPRFSGLQFPNYSSELNVNALELDDSALYLCASSWLEEGANVLTFGAGSRLTVL.

This chain uses TRBV4-2 with TRBJ2-5; TRBD1 aligns across 10 bases. Per the germline V gene, CDR1 is LGHNA and CDR2 is YNFKEQ. Losses at the gene ends were 1 base for V and 4 bases for J; bases not matched to a gene: 3. The CDR3 totals 15 residues. CDR3 nucleotides: TGTGCCAGCAGCCAAGGGACAGGGGGTGGAGAGACCCAGTACTTC. Translated: CASSQGTGGGETQYF.

The genes are TRBV5-6 and TRBJ2-7, with D tentatively TRBD1 (5 bases). In germline, CDR1 is SGHDT, CDR2 YYEEEE. Trimming pared 6 bases from V and 5 bases from J, leaving 12 bases between. CDR3 length: 12 residues. In nucleotides, the CDR3 is TGTGCCAGCACTAGAACCAGGGACGAGCAGTACTTC. Encoded protein: CASTRTRDEQYF.

V usage is TRBV18 and J usage is TRBJ1-5; D unresolved. Germline loops: CDR1 KGHSH, CDR2 LQKENI. The germline V and J ends were trimmed by 2 bases and 6 bases, with 17 bases remaining between them. This CDR3 is built from 16 residues. The DNA of the CDR3 is TGTGCCAGCTCACCAAGGGCCGGGGAGGTTCCTCAGCCCCAGCATTTT. This sequence encodes CASSPRAGEVPQPQHF.

The V call is TRBV29-1, the J call TRBJ1-2; 7 bases align to TRBD1. This CDR3 spans 13 amino acids. V shed 6 bases and J 3 bases; nucleotides not matched to a gene: 7. Germline V gene lookup returns CDR1 SQVTM and CDR2 ANQGSEA. CDR3 DNA sequence: TGCAGCGTCCCGGGGGACAGCTACTATGGCTACACCTTC. Protein: CSVPGDSYYGYTF.

The chain couples TRBV5-6 to TRBJ1-5, with D unresolved. CDR3 length: 14 amino acids. Trimming removed 0 bases from V and 2 bases from J, with 6 bases in between. CDR1 is SGHDT, CDR2 YYEEEE, per germline. The CDR3 reads CASSLGVGNQPQHF. CDR3 DNA sequence: TGTGCCAGCAGCTTGGGAGTAGGCAATCAGCCCCAGCATTTT.

The V gene is TRBV2, the J gene TRBJ2-3; tentative D call: TRBD2 (5 bases). The CDR3 is 13 residues long. Germline CDR1 is SNHLY and CDR2 is FYNNEI. Trimming shortened V by 0 bases and J by 5 bases, and 6 bases separated the two germline ends. CDR3 DNA: TGTGCCAGCAGTGAAGCCGGGGAAGATACGCAGTATTTT. This gives the protein CASSEAGEDTQYF.

The chain links TRBV10-3 to TRBJ1-4; possibly TRBD1 for D (5 bases). Per germline, CDR1 ENHRY and CDR2 SYGVKD. Trimming took off 5 bases at V and 5 bases at J, with 12 bases between the two ends. The CDR3 totals 14 residues. In DNA form, the CDR3 reads TGTGCCATCAGTAATGGGGGGGAGAATGAAAAACTGTTTTTT. Its translation is CAISNGGENEKLFF.

This rearrangement joins TRBV19 to TRBJ2-2; 8 nucleotides line up with TRBD1. The CDR3 covers 13 residues. In germline, CDR1 is LNHDA, CDR2 SQIVND (reference sequence). J was trimmed by 7 bases and V by 6 bases; bases with no gene match: 4. CDR3 in amino acids: CASRDRAFGELFF. The CDR3 nucleotides are TGTGCCAGTAGGGACAGGGCCTTCGGGGAGCTGTTTTTT.

The chain combines TRBV7-8 with TRBJ2-5; 8 bases are shared with TRBD2. This CDR3 has 16 residues. The germline V gene encodes CDR1 SGHVS and CDR2 FQNEAQ. Trimming removed 1 base from V and 1 base from J; junction bases left unmatched: 5. The CDR3, as DNA: TGTGCCAGCAGCTTAGAACGGCGGGGGGCCCAAGAGACCCAGTACTTC. Translated, it gives CASSLERRGAQETQYF.

The chain recombines TRBV6-5 with TRBJ2-1, with 7 bases lining up with TRBD1. Germline V gives CDR1 MNHEY, CDR2 SVGAGI. J lost 7 bases, V lost 4 bases, and 13 bases had no gene match. This CDR3 contains 16 residues. The CDR3 DNA follows: TGTGCCAGCAGTTTAAGACAGGGTTTAGGAATAAATGAGCAGTTCTTC. Translated: CASSLRQGLGINEQFF.

The chain links TRBV5-4 to TRBJ1-2, with 8 positions matching TRBD1. Germline values: CDR1 SGHNT, CDR2 YYREEE (reference sequence). CDR3 length: 18 amino acids. Unmatched junction bases numbered 20, after V lost 2 bases and J lost 8 bases. The CDR3 loop reads CASSFHTAGQADYRGYTF. For the CDR3, the DNA is TGTGCCAGCAGCTTTCACACCGCGGGACAGGCGGACTACAGGGGCTACACCTTC.

The CDR3 reads CATSRDKFPQGTYQETQYF. The CDR3 nucleotides are TGTGCCACCAGCAGAGATAAGTTTCCCCAGGGGACGTACCAAGAGACCCAGTACTTC. The V call is TRBV15, the J call TRBJ2-5, with TRBD1 as a possible D gene (6 bases). Germline V gene lookup returns CDR1 LNHNV and CDR2 YYDKDF (reference sequence). CDR3 length: 19 residues. Trimming pared 0 bases from V and 0 bases from J, leaving 20 bases between.

V and J are TRBV29-1 and TRBJ2-3, with 13 bases matching TRBD2. The trim removed 7 bases at V and 1 base at J, leaving 5 bases unmatched. The germline gives CDR1 SQVTM, CDR2 ANQGSEA. The CDR3 is made up of 15 amino acids. The DNA of the CDR3 is TGCAGCGGTTCCGGGACTAGCGGGGGCACAGATACGCAGTATTTT. The encoded protein is CSGSGTSGGTDTQYF.

This chain joins TRBV7-8 and TRBJ1-3, with D tentatively TRBD1 (6 bases). Trimming removed 3 bases at V and 4 bases at J, with 16 bases between. This CDR3 has 16 amino acids. Germline V gene sequence: CDR1 SGHVS, CDR2 FQNEAQ. CDR3 amino acids: CASSFGPPGTGNTIYF. CDR3 sequence (DNA): TGTGCCAGCAGCTTCGGACCTCCGGGGACAGGAAACACCATATATTTT.

This chain links TRBV4-1 with TRBJ1-2, with D unclear. This CDR3 region has 16 residues. Per the germline V gene, CDR1 is MGHRA and CDR2 is YSYEKL. V was shortened by 1 base and J by 5 bases, with 17 bases between the two germline ends. CDR3 sequence reads: CASSQASLLPLYGYTF. CDR3 sequence (DNA): TGCGCCAGCAGCCAAGCCTCCCTTCTTCCTTTGTATGGCTACACCTTC.

CDR3 sequence reads: CASRATRGYTF. The CDR3 DNA reads as TGTGCCAGCAGGGCCACAAGAGGCTACACCTTC. The rearrangement joins TRBV2 to TRBJ1-2, with D hard to call. The V gene's germline CDR1 is SNHLY and CDR2 FYNNEI. The CDR3 extends over 11 amino acids. With 6 bases removed from V and 8 bases from J, the gap between germline ends came to 10 bases.

The rearrangement links TRBV5-1 to TRBJ2-4; possible D gene TRBD1, 6 bases. The germline V gene encodes CDR1 SGHRS and CDR2 YFSETQ. CDR3 size: 15 residues. V lost 4 bases and J 8 bases, leaving 19 bases between the germline ends. CDR3 sequence reads: CASSRRQVQRDIQYF. CDR3 DNA sequence: TGCGCCAGCAGCCGGAGACAGGTACAGAGGGACATTCAGTACTTC.

This sequence joins TRBV5-1 and TRBJ1-1, with 8 bases lining up with TRBD1. CDR1 is SGHRS and CDR2 is YFSETQ in the germline V gene. After removal of 4 bases from V and 2 bases from J, the junction contained 7 bases not matched to a gene. CDR3 size: 15 residues. The CDR3 bases are TGCGCCAGCAGCCAAGCCGGACAGGGTAACACTGAAGCTTTCTTT. Amino acid sequence: CASSQAGQGNTEAFF.

The rearrangement joins TRBV2 to TRBJ1-5; tentatively, D is TRBD1 (6 bases). The germline V gene has CDR1 SNHLY and CDR2 FYNNEI. This CDR3 spans 14 amino acids. V was shortened by 7 bases and J by 3 bases, with 13 bases between the two germline ends. The CDR3 region is CASKVNRDNQPQHF. The CDR3 DNA is TGTGCCAGCAAGGTTAACAGGGACAATCAGCCCCAGCATTTT.

This clone occurred once. The chain has TRBV6-1 and TRBJ2-3, with D maybe TRBD2 (5 bases). The CDR3 has 14 amino acids. Germline V gene sequence: CDR1 MNHNS, CDR2 SASEGT. The V end lost 6 bases, the J end lost 1 base, and 11 bases lay between the germline ends. CDR3 DNA sequence: TGTGCCAGCAGGCCTAGCTTCGGCACAGATACGCAGTATTTT. Residues: CASRPSFGTDTQYF.

This clone was seen once. Here the CDR3 reads CASSGDRAIVDGYTF. The CDR3 coding sequence is TGTGCCAGCAGTGGGGACAGGGCAATTGTAGATGGCTACACCTTC. The genes are TRBV25-1 and TRBJ1-2; 9 bases are a match to TRBD1. J gave up 6 bases and V 4 bases, and 9 bases lay outside the gene matches. Germline values: CDR1 MGHDK, CDR2 SYGVNS. The CDR3 has 15 residues.

The CDR3: CASSSRMWAHEQYF. CDR3 DNA sequence: TGTGCCAGCAGCTCGCGAATGTGGGCCCACGAGCAGTACTTC. The chain couples TRBV5-6 to TRBJ2-7; no clear D gene. Germline CDR1 SGHDT, CDR2 YYEEEE. Deletions cut 3 bases from V and 5 bases from J, with 15 bases between. The CDR3 consists of 14 residues.

The chain is built from TRBV11-3 and TRBJ2-1; a weak D match, TRBD2 (6 bases). The CDR3 has 16 amino acids. Trimming shortened V by 2 bases and J by 7 bases, and 18 bases separated the two germline ends. CDR1 is SGHNT and CDR2 is YENEEA in the germline V gene. CDR3: CASSLKPTSRGNEQFF. For the CDR3, the DNA is TGTGCCAGCAGCTTAAAGCCGACTAGTAGAGGTAATGAGCAGTTCTTC.

The V gene is TRBV5-4, the J gene TRBJ1-2; 11 nucleotides match TRBD1. Trimming removed 4 bases from V and 7 bases from J; junction bases left unmatched: 6. Germline CDR1 and CDR2: SGHNT and YYREEE (reference sequence). This CDR3 region has 14 residues. DNA of the CDR3: TGTGCCAGCAGCCTCGGGACAGGGGGAGGTGGCTACACCTTC. Translation gives CASSLGTGGGGYTF.

This rearrangement joins TRBV29-1 to TRBJ1-2; D is ambiguous. V was cut by 4 bases and J by 4 bases, with 13 bases left in between. The germline CDR1 and CDR2 sequences are SQVTM and ANQGSEA. The CDR3 is 13 amino acids. Here the CDR3 reads CSVGSVGLYGYTF. The DNA of the CDR3 is TGCAGCGTTGGGTCGGTAGGACTCTATGGCTACACCTTC.

V is TRBV29-1 and J is TRBJ1-4; the D gene is possibly TRBD1 (6 bases). The germline V and J ends were trimmed by 4 bases and 8 bases, with 17 bases remaining between them. CDR1 and CDR2 from the germline V gene are SQVTM and ANQGSEA. The CDR3 length is 14 residues. The CDR3 loop is CSVGKTYQGEKLFF. The CDR3 bases are TGCAGCGTTGGAAAGACATACCAGGGGGAAAAACTGTTTTTT.